This T cell receptor beta chain stems from a study of cytomegalovirus exposure and HLA in healthy donors. PCR amplification relied on 60 Vbeta primers (plus 13 Jbeta primers). Libraries were prepared by immunoSEQ multiplex PCR; TCRdb keeps only in-frame clonotypes and omits some of them. The profile covers 100,000 to 150,000 clones, with less than 85% appearing a single time and approximately 1.3% taken by the ten largest. With respect to this clone: Its antigen is undetermined.

Points from the study as a whole: In a later analysis, most CMV-associated TCR beta chains appeared HLA-restricted. Prior analysis indicated that the majority of TCR beta V segments exhibited productivity approximately 87% or approximately 30% of the time.

The CDR3 consists of 15 residues. Trimming pared 1 base from V and 0 bases from J, leaving 7 bases between. Per the germline V gene, CDR1 is SNHLY and CDR2 is FYNNEI. The clonotype comes from a female donor in good health and CMV-seronegative. The sequenced material came from PBMCs. The V and J genes are TRBV2 and TRBJ2-1; a possible D gene is TRBD1 (6 bases). As DNA, the CDR3 is TGTGCCAGCAGTGAAGGAGGGGGCTCCTACAATGAGCAGTTCTTC. The encoded protein is CASSEGGGSYNEQFF.